This TCR beta chain was identified during a study of cytomegalovirus exposure and HLA in healthy donors. Study conclusions and caveats: Despite most TCR sequences being rare, some public TCRs occurred in many donors. Within an earlier analysis, most TCR beta V segments proved productive either about 87% or about 30% of the time.

V shed 6 bases, J shed 4 bases, and the junction held 4 bases outside the gene matches. In germline, CDR1 is SNHLY, CDR2 FYNNEI. The CDR3 has 14 amino acids. Details on this clone: Its specificity is not known.

Donors showed nominal health when sampled, although they likely had unrecorded immune exposures. Primers: 60 Vbeta forward and 13 Jbeta reverse. Using immunoSEQ multiplex PCR, the repertoire was profiled, and TCRdb retains in-frame clones only, with some absent. Here the sample spans some 84,000 clones, more than 60% being singletons. The sequencing sample was made of PBMCs. The chain carries TRBV2 and TRBJ2-3; the match to TRBD1 covers 10 bases. This sequence originates from a boy aged 10-17 years in good health and CMV-seronegative. The CDR3 DNA reads as TGTGCCAGCAGATCAGGACAGGGGGCAGATACGCAGTATTTT. Encoded protein: CASRSGQGADTQYF.